Described below is a single T cell receptor (beta chain) sequence and its context. The sample comes from a study of blood T cell repertoires in COVID-19. Background on the study: COVID-19 samples collected from the United States, Italy and Spain covered acute and convalescent phases. T cells, B-cell-depleted T cells, or PBMCs provided the cDNA or gDNA that served as material.

Per the original data handling: The assay estimated nucleated cells by amplifying reference gene primers. Sequencing was performed with immunoSEQ multiplex PCR; in TCRdb, only in-frame clones are kept and a portion is missing. D and trimming come from the DNA, and the V and J calls and clone size come from that table. The repertoire has about 240,000 clones, around 86% of them found once; the top ten carry 1.9%. This CDR3 contains 14 residues. Germline trimming cut 1 base from V and 3 bases from J; bases unmatched to any gene: 2. Germline V lookup: CDR1 SGHDT, CDR2 YYEEEE. This receptor was obtained from a man aged 25-45 years who had recovered from COVID-19. The sample comprised peripheral blood. The chain uses TRBV5-6 and TRBJ2-5; 8 bases are a match to TRBD2. The CDR3 loop reads CASSLPAGEETQYF. CDR3 bases: TGTGCCAGCAGCTTGCCAGCGGGGGAAGAGACCCAGTACTTC.